A single sample is the source of the 26 T cell receptor beta chains below, sequenced in a study of vaccination effects on CD4 cells after COVID-19. Libraries were prepared by immunoSEQ multiplex PCR; TCRdb keeps only in-frame clonotypes and omits some of them. The sample records about 31,000 clones, 65% being singletons. Antigen-specific CD4+ T cell clonotypes were called by their expansion after viral peptide-pool culture in ViraFEST. Upon completion of 10 days in culture, CD4+ T cells were isolated. Of the BNT162b2 and mRNA-1273 vaccines, participants received two doses of one or the other. Their specific antigens are unknown. Sequencing was performed on CD4+ T cells from PBMCs cultured with SARS-CoV-2 spike peptides, taken after COVID-19 vaccination. These receptor sequences come from a human donor who received a COVID-19 vaccine.

The CDR3 coding sequence is TGTGCCAGCACTTCACCGGGATCTTACGAGCAGTACTTC. This encodes CASTSPGSYEQYF. The chain uses TRBV12-3 or TRBV12-4 and TRBJ2-7; D may be TRBD2 (5 bases). The CDR3 sequence is 13 residues long. V shed 7 bases and J shed 4 bases, with 14 bases lying between them.

Only a few counts were recorded for this clone. The gene calls are TRBV7-9 and TRBJ1-2, with D perhaps matching TRBD1 (5 bases). CDR1 is SEHNR and CDR2 is FQNEAQ in the germline V gene (reference sequence). This CDR3 has 14 residues. V lost 1 base and J 6 bases, leaving 12 bases between the germline ends. The CDR3 DNA is TGTGCCAGCAGCTTAGGGTCCGAGGGACATGGCTACACCTTC. This sequence encodes CASSLGSEGHGYTF.

This clone appeared a few times. J is TRBJ2-7 and V is TRBV5-1, with D possibly being TRBD1 or TRBD2 (5 bases each). Per the germline V gene, CDR1 is SGHRS and CDR2 is YFSETQ. Trimming left V 1 base short and J 1 base short, with 15 bases between. The CDR3 is 16 amino acids. CDR3 coding DNA: TGCGCCAGCAGCTTGACTCAGCGGACACAATCCTACGAGCAGTACTTC. It is translated as CASSLTQRTQSYEQYF.

The chain links TRBV14 to TRBJ1-2, with TRBD1 identical over 9 bases. J lost 8 bases, V lost 4 bases, and 11 bases had no gene match. CDR3 length: 15 residues. In germline, CDR1 is SGHDN, CDR2 FVKESK. CDR3: CASSPTPTGGMGYTF. In DNA form, the CDR3 reads TGTGCCAGCAGCCCCACCCCCACAGGGGGCATGGGCTACACCTTC.

CDR3 protein: CASIGDTEAFF. The CDR3 coding sequence is TGTGCCAGCATAGGGGACACTGAAGCTTTCTTT. The rearrangement joins TRBV6-5 to TRBJ1-1; possibly TRBD1 for D (5 bases). CDR1 is MNHEY, CDR2 SVGAGI, per germline. Trimming left V 7 bases short and J 3 bases short, with 6 bases between. This CDR3 spans 11 amino acids.

The rearrangement uses TRBV11-3 and TRBJ2-2; TRBD1 might be the D (5 bases). The CDR3 is made up of 14 amino acids. Trimming took 3 bases from V and 7 from J, leaving 12 bases between them. CDR1 and CDR2 from the germline V gene are SGHNT and YENEEA. DNA of the CDR3: TGTGCCAGCAGCTTCCAGAAGGGGTTCGGGGAGCTGTTTTTT. It is translated as CASSFQKGFGELFF.

This clone was observed a few times. CDR3 sequence: CSVVGRGRSYGYTF. The CDR3 DNA reads as TGCAGCGTTGTTGGTCGGGGGCGCAGCTATGGCTACACCTTC. The rearrangement uses TRBV29-1 and TRBJ1-2, with D perhaps matching TRBD1 (6 bases). The V end lost 4 bases, the J end lost 4 bases, and 16 bases lay between the germline ends. The CDR3 consists of 14 residues. The germline V gene encodes CDR1 SQVTM and CDR2 ANQGSEA.

V gene TRBV5-6 combines with J gene TRBJ1-2, with unresolved D. Germline CDR1 SGHDT, CDR2 YYEEEE. The CDR3 extends over 15 amino acids. V was trimmed by 2 bases and J by 2 bases, leaving 13 bases between them. The CDR3 here is CASSFDFSGNYGYTF. CDR3 sequence (DNA): TGTGCCAGCAGCTTTGATTTCTCGGGGAACTATGGCTACACCTTC.

V and J are TRBV4-1 and TRBJ1-5, with D unclear. The CDR3 runs to 16 residues. Trimming removed 1 base from V and 4 bases from J, with 14 bases in between. Germline loops: CDR1 MGHRA, CDR2 YSYEKL. CDR3 coding DNA: TGCGCCAGCAGCCAAGTGATCGCCATGGGGAATCAGCCCCAGCATTTT. This translates into CASSQVIAMGNQPQHF.

This rearrangement joins TRBV11-2 to TRBJ1-1; D remains unclear. CDR3 length: 13 residues. Germline loops: CDR1 SGHAT, CDR2 FQNNGV. The V end lost 1 base, the J end lost 11 bases, and 14 bases lay between the germline ends. The CDR3 region has the DNA TGTGCCAGCAGCTTAGTTCGGCATCCGGAGGCTTTCTTT. Protein sequence: CASSLVRHPEAFF.

The chain combines TRBV15 with TRBJ2-7; D is unresolved. This CDR3 has 12 residues. Trimming shortened V by 0 bases and J by 5 bases, and 5 bases separated the two germline ends. CDR1 and CDR2 (germline): LNHNV, YYDKDF (reference sequence). CDR3 sequence: CATSRDWDEQYF. The CDR3 DNA reads TGTGCCACCAGCAGAGATTGGGACGAGCAGTACTTC.

The genes are TRBV18 and TRBJ2-3; D may be TRBD1 (6 bases). Per the germline V gene, CDR1 is KGHSH and CDR2 is LQKENI. CDR3 size: 16 residues. V was clipped by 4 bases and J by 2 bases, with 16 bases between them. The CDR3 nucleotides read TGTGCCAGCTCACTAATGGGGGCTGGCCCCACAGATACGCAGTATTTT. This sequence encodes CASSLMGAGPTDTQYF. The full variable domain, its missing parts supplied by reference TRBV18 and TRBJ2-3, is NAGVMQNPRHLVRRRGQEARLRCSPMKGHSHVYWYRQLPEEGLKFMVYLQKENIIDESGMPKERFSAEFPKEGPSILRIQQVVRGDSAAYFCASSLMGAGPTDTQYFGPGTRLTVL.

The chain employs TRBV18 and TRBJ2-3; D perhaps matches TRBD2 (6 bases). Germline V CDR1 and CDR2: KGHSH, LQKENI. The CDR3 spans 14 residues. The germline V and J ends were trimmed by 1 base and 4 bases, with 9 bases remaining between them. The CDR3 protein is CASSPREEADTQYF. The CDR3 coding sequence is TGTGCCAGCTCACCACGGGAGGAGGCAGATACGCAGTATTTT.

The chain links TRBV19 to TRBJ2-4; either TRBD1 or TRBD2 may fit D (5 bases each). CDR1 is LNHDA, CDR2 SQIVND, per germline (reference sequence). The CDR3 contains 13 residues. Trimming took off 3 bases at V and 6 bases at J, with 9 bases between the two ends. In nucleotides, the CDR3 is TGTGCCAGTAGTATGGGGGTTTTAAACATTCAGTACTTC. Translating gives CASSMGVLNIQYF.

The rearrangement joins TRBV6-5 to TRBJ2-7; 13 nucleotides align to TRBD2. Germline lookup yields CDR1 MNHEY and CDR2 SVGAGI. With V trimmed by 10 bases and J by 6 bases, 9 bases remained unmatched. The CDR3 extends over 14 amino acids. DNA for the CDR3: TGTGCCATTGCGGGACTAGCGGGATCTGTCGAGCAGTACTTC. Protein product: CAIAGLAGSVEQYF.

The V call is TRBV18, the J call TRBJ2-5, with TRBD2 as a possible D gene (6 bases). Germline V gene lookup returns CDR1 KGHSH and CDR2 LQKENI. The V end lost 3 bases, the J end lost 1 base, and 15 bases lay between the germline ends. This CDR3 contains 16 residues. This chain's CDR3 is CASSPVTSGGQETQYF. In DNA, the CDR3 is TGTGCCAGCTCACCTGTAACCTCCGGGGGCCAAGAGACCCAGTACTTC.

The gene calls are TRBV29-1 and TRBJ2-1, with D tentatively TRBD1 or TRBD2 (6 bases each). Trimming removed 4 bases from V and 6 bases from J, with 13 bases in between. Germline values: CDR1 SQVTM, CDR2 ANQGSEA. The CDR3 totals 13 residues. In nucleotides, the CDR3 is TGCAGCGTTGGTCGGGGGCTCGGCAATGAGCAGTTCTTC. It yields the protein CSVGRGLGNEQFF.

This rearrangement joins TRBV7-2 to TRBJ2-1; 10 bases line up with TRBD1. The V gene's germline CDR1 is SGHTA and CDR2 FQGNSA. This CDR3 is built from 18 residues. Losses at the gene ends were 1 base for V and 8 bases for J; bases not matched to a gene: 14. CDR3 sequence: CASSLGFPGQGYDDEQFF. CDR3 nucleotide sequence: TGTGCCAGCAGCTTAGGATTTCCGGGACAGGGGTATGATGATGAGCAGTTCTTC.

This clone was found a few times. The chain joins TRBV7-2 to TRBJ2-2; D is ambiguous. Trimming took 2 bases from V and 0 from J, leaving 7 bases between them. This CDR3 comprises 15 residues. Germline V CDR1 and CDR2: SGHTA, FQGNSA. DNA for the CDR3: TGTGCCAGCAGCTTAATGGCGACGAACACCGGGGAGCTGTTTTTT. Translated, it gives CASSLMATNTGELFF. Filled out from reference TRBV7-2 and TRBJ2-2, the complete variable domain reads GAGVSQSPSNKVTEKGKDVELRCDPISGHTALYWYRQSLGQGLEFLIYFQGNSAPDKSGLPSDRFSAERTGGSVSTLTIQRTQQEDSAVYLCASSLMATNTGELFFGEGSRLTVL.

V usage is TRBV9 and J usage is TRBJ2-4; 12 nucleotides match TRBD2. Germline trimming cut 0 bases from V and 5 bases from J; bases unmatched to any gene: 15. Looked up from germline, CDR1 is SGDLS and CDR2 is YYNGEE. This CDR3 is built from 20 residues. The CDR3 DNA sequence: TGTGCCAGCAGCGTAGAGGGGCTAGCGGGAGGGCGTTTGGGCGAAAACATTCAGTACTTC. Translation: CASSVEGLAGGRLGENIQYF.

The V and J genes are TRBV27 and TRBJ2-7; 8 bases match TRBD1. Germline V CDR1 and CDR2: MNHEY, SMNVEV (reference sequence). The ends lost 4 bases at V and 3 bases at J; junction bases unmatched: 8. The CDR3 is made up of 15 amino acids. CDR3 coding DNA: TGTGCCAGCAGTTCCGCGGACAGGGTACTCTACGAGCAGTACTTC. This translates into CASSSADRVLYEQYF.

Ten or more counts support this clone. The CDR3 DNA reads as TGTGCCAGCAGCTTAGATCGTCCGGGGATCTATGAGCAGTTCTTC. It is translated as CASSLDRPGIYEQFF. The V gene is TRBV11-2, the J gene TRBJ2-1; possible D gene TRBD2, 5 bases. The V end lost 0 bases, the J end lost 8 bases, and 14 bases lay between the germline ends. The germline gives CDR1 SGHAT, CDR2 FQNNGV. The CDR3 sequence is 15 residues long.

V gene TRBV5-1 combines with J gene TRBJ1-1, with 8 positions matching TRBD1. The CDR3 has 14 residues. The V segment lost 4 bases and the J segment 4 bases; nucleotides outside the gene matches: 6. Per germline, CDR1 SGHRS and CDR2 YFSETQ. As DNA, the CDR3 is TGCGCCAGCAGCGCCCAAACAGGGGGCACTGAAGCTTTCTTT. Its translation: CASSAQTGGTEAFF.

The chain joins TRBV5-8 to TRBJ1-5; tentative D call: TRBD1 (5 bases). CDR1 SGHTS and CDR2 YDEGEE come from the germline V gene. V was shortened by 1 base and J by 5 bases, with 13 bases between the two germline ends. The CDR3 runs to 15 residues. Here the CDR3 reads CASSLPGVGHQPQHF. CDR3 in DNA: TGTGCCAGCAGCTTGCCGGGGGTGGGCCATCAGCCCCAGCATTTT.

The chain is built from TRBV12-3 or TRBV12-4 and TRBJ2-7, with D uncertain. With 2 bases removed from V and 3 bases from J, the gap between germline ends came to 5 bases. This CDR3 has 12 residues. The CDR3: CASSLSGYEQYF. The DNA of the CDR3 is TGTGCCAGCAGTTTATCAGGCTACGAGCAGTACTTC.

V gene TRBV6-5 combines with J gene TRBJ1-4; TRBD1 matches 9 bases. Germline V gene lookup returns CDR1 MNHEY and CDR2 SVGAGI. The CDR3 covers 14 residues. V trimming: 5 bases; J trimming: 7 bases; junction bases outside the gene matches: 5. The CDR3: CASSTGGASEKLFF. CDR3 bases: TGTGCCAGCAGTACAGGGGGCGCATCTGAAAAACTGTTTTTT.